Listed here are 21 T cell receptor beta chains from one sample, sequenced in a study of cytomegalovirus exposure and HLA in healthy donors. In the PCR, 60 Vbeta and 13 Jbeta primers were used. This table comes from immunoSEQ multiplex PCR, and its TCRdb copy is limited to in-frame clones, with some not included. The sample consists of roughly 190,000 clones, 75% to 80% of them appearing once. Material for sequencing was PBMCs. The origin of the receptors is a woman between 25 and 40 years old in good health and CMV-seropositive.

The genes are TRBV5-1 and TRBJ2-5; 12 nucleotides agree with TRBD2. The germline CDR1 and CDR2 sequences are SGHRS and YFSETQ. The CDR3 extends over 15 amino acids. V was pared by 2 bases and J by 2 bases, with 1 base of the junction left unmatched. CDR3 DNA sequence: TGCGCCAGCAGCTTCCTAGCGGGGGGGCAAGAGACCCAGTACTTC. The encoded protein is CASSFLAGGQETQYF.

This clone was observed once. This sample includes further DNA sequences coding for the same CDR3. This chain connects TRBV28 to TRBJ1-1; no definite D call. Looked up from germline, CDR1 is MDHEN and CDR2 is SYDVKM. The CDR3 covers 13 residues. V was clipped by 1 base and J by 1 base, with 4 bases between them. In nucleotides, the CDR3 is TGTGCCAGCAGTTTATTCCGGAACACTGAAGCTTTCTTT. Its protein is CASSLFRNTEAFF.

This chain connects TRBV28 to TRBJ1-3; 9 nucleotides line up with TRBD1. Trimming cost V 6 bases and J 2 bases; bases outside gene matches: 2. The CDR3 is 14 amino acids. From germline, CDR1 is MDHEN and CDR2 SYDVKM. The DNA for the CDR3 is TGTGCCAGCAGCCGACAGGGGGCTGGAAACACCATATATTTT. Translated: CASSRQGAGNTIYF.

The chain links TRBV19 to TRBJ1-2, with a tentative D call TRBD1 (6 bases). Trimming removed 6 bases from V and 5 bases from J, with 13 bases in between. Germline V CDR1 and CDR2: LNHDA, SQIVND (reference sequence). The CDR3 covers 13 residues. The CDR3 DNA is TGTGCCAGTAGGGACAGCTGGACTTATGGCTACACCTTC. This gives the protein CASRDSWTYGYTF.

This clone came up once. The chain combines TRBV19 with TRBJ2-1; 8 nucleotides agree with TRBD1. CDR1 is LNHDA and CDR2 is SQIVND in the germline V gene (reference sequence). The CDR3 is 14 amino acids. Unmatched junction bases numbered 5, after V lost 5 bases and J lost 5 bases. CDR3 in amino acids: CASSPLTGDNEQFF. The CDR3 DNA sequence: TGTGCCAGTAGTCCCCTGACAGGGGACAATGAGCAGTTCTTC.

The V call is TRBV5-1, the J call TRBJ1-2; no clear D gene. V was pared by 6 bases and J by 7 bases, with 16 bases between. CDR3 size: 13 residues. Germline CDR1 and CDR2: SGHRS and YFSETQ. The CDR3 nucleotides read TGCGCCAGCACTTCCGGCGGAGGTCCTGGCTACACCTTC. Its protein is CASTSGGGPGYTF.

The CDR3 sequence is CASSQELQGYGYTF. CDR3 sequence (DNA): TGCGCCAGCAGCCAAGAATTACAGGGATATGGCTACACCTTC. The chain employs TRBV4-3 and TRBJ1-2, with D maybe TRBD1 (6 bases). The V end was cut by 0 bases, the J end by 5 bases, with 10 bases between. The CDR3 has 14 amino acids. Germline V gives CDR1 LGHNA, CDR2 YSLEER.

The chain carries TRBV5-4 and TRBJ2-5; tentative D call: TRBD1 (6 bases). This CDR3 has 16 residues. CDR1 and CDR2 (germline): SGHNT, YYREEE (reference sequence). Trimming took 3 bases from V and 1 from J, leaving 16 bases between them. This CDR3 reads CASSSNRATSQETQYF. The CDR3 DNA sequence: TGTGCCAGCAGCTCAAACAGGGCGACTTCCCAAGAGACCCAGTACTTC.

The sample holds one count of this clone. The rearrangement joins TRBV5-6 to TRBJ2-4; tentatively, D is TRBD2 (6 bases). The CDR3 totals 17 residues. The germline V gene has CDR1 SGHDT and CDR2 YYEEEE. The V end was cut by 1 base, the J end by 1 base, with 15 bases between. The CDR3 loop is CASSLFPRGIAKNIQYF. DNA for the CDR3: TGTGCCAGCAGCTTGTTTCCTCGGGGGATTGCCAAAAACATTCAGTACTTC.

This chain joins TRBV11-1 and TRBJ2-7; D uncertain. The germline V and J ends were trimmed by 1 base and 4 bases, with 11 bases remaining between them. This CDR3 has 14 residues. The germline gives CDR1 SGHAT, CDR2 FQDESV (reference sequence). In DNA, the CDR3 is TGTGCCAGCAGCTTAGGTAGATACTCTTACGAGCAGTACTTC. This gives the protein CASSLGRYSYEQYF.

Remarks on this clone: Other DNA sequences within the sample encode an identical CDR3. The rearrangement links TRBV4-1 to TRBJ2-7; D unclear. The CDR3 covers 13 residues. Looked up from germline, CDR1 is MGHRA and CDR2 is YSYEKL. V was pared by 0 bases and J by 1 base, with 4 bases between. In DNA form, the CDR3 reads TGCGCCAGCAGCCAAGACAGTTCCTACGAGCAGTACTTC. Translation gives CASSQDSSYEQYF.

The chain joins TRBV30 to TRBJ1-4; 9 bases match TRBD1. With V trimmed by 4 bases and J by 15 bases, 9 bases remained unmatched. This CDR3 spans 12 amino acids. Germline V gene sequence: CDR1 GTSNPN, CDR2 SVGIG (reference sequence). CDR3 coding DNA: TGTGCCTGGACACAGGGGGCGCGGAATTTGTTTTTT. Its protein is CAWTQGARNLFF.

V usage is TRBV4-3 and J usage is TRBJ2-2; TRBD2 matches at 10 bases. This CDR3 region has 17 residues. Unmatched junction bases numbered 10, after V lost 0 bases and J lost 9 bases. The germline V gene encodes CDR1 LGHNA and CDR2 YSLEER. The CDR3 sequence is CASSQESGLAEGRELFF. The CDR3 coding sequence is TGCGCCAGCAGCCAAGAATCTGGACTAGCGGAGGGGAGGGAGCTGTTTTTT.

The chain recombines TRBV27 with TRBJ2-1; D gene uncertain. The V gene's germline CDR1 is MNHEY and CDR2 SMNVEV (reference sequence). The CDR3 covers 15 residues. Trimming removed 3 bases from V and 6 bases from J, with 15 bases in between. CDR3 coding DNA: TGTGCCAGCAGTTTTGACCGGCTAGGAGTCAATGAGCAGTTCTTC. This sequence encodes CASSFDRLGVNEQFF.

J is TRBJ1-2 and V is TRBV2; 10 nucleotides agree with TRBD1. The ends lost 6 bases at V and 7 bases at J; junction bases unmatched: 5. Germline-derived CDR1 and CDR2 are SNHLY and FYNNEI. The CDR3 length is 13 residues. The CDR3 loop is CASRPGTGAGYTF. The CDR3 DNA sequence: TGTGCCAGCAGACCCGGGACAGGGGCTGGCTACACCTTC. Full variable domain (remainder filled in from reference TRBV2 and TRBJ1-2): EPEVTQTPSHQVTQMGQEVILRCVPISNHLYFYWYRQILGQKVEFLVSFYNNEISEKSEIFDDQFSVERPDGSNFTLKIRSTKLEDSAMYFCASRPGTGAGYTFGSGTRLTVV.

The gene calls are TRBV6-5 and TRBJ2-7; D gene ambiguous. Deletions cut 6 bases from V and 4 bases from J, with 16 bases between. In germline, CDR1 is MNHEY, CDR2 SVGAGI. CDR3 length equals 14 residues. The CDR3 is CASSNRDGEYEQYF. CDR3 bases: TGTGCCAGCAGCAACCGCGACGGAGAATACGAGCAGTACTTC.

The chain uses TRBV14 and TRBJ1-6; TRBD1 matches 8 bases. CDR1 is SGHDN and CDR2 is FVKESK in the germline V gene. This CDR3 contains 15 residues. The J segment lost 7 bases and the V segment lost 2 bases, leaving 4 bases of the junction unmatched. The CDR3 DNA sequence: TGTGCCAGCAGCCAACTGGACAGGGAGAATTCACCCCTCCACTTT. It yields the protein CASSQLDRENSPLHF.

CDR3 DNA: TGCGCCAGCAGCTTGGAAGTGGGAGTAGGAGCCGAGCAGTACTTC. Its protein is CASSLEVGVGAEQYF. V usage is TRBV5-1 and J usage is TRBJ2-7, with a tentative D call TRBD2 (5 bases). Germline V CDR1 and CDR2: SGHRS, YFSETQ. Deletions cut 0 bases from V and 6 bases from J, with 16 bases between. The CDR3 covers 15 residues.

This clone was observed a few times. In DNA, the CDR3 is TGTGCCAGCAGACCTCAGACACTCCAGGGGGATACGCAGTATTTT. This translates into CASRPQTLQGDTQYF. The rearrangement joins TRBV2 to TRBJ2-3, with D possibly TRBD1 on 6 matching bases. Germline CDR1 is SNHLY and CDR2 is FYNNEI. The CDR3 has 15 residues. Trimming pared 6 bases from V and 6 bases from J, leaving 19 bases between.

This sequence joins TRBV20-1 and TRBJ1-1; no reliable D call. Between the trimmed V and J ends, which lost 5 bases and 1 base, there was a span of 5 bases. Germline assignment: CDR1 DFQATT and CDR2 SNEGSKA (reference sequence). The CDR3 is 11 residues long. The chain's CDR3 is CSALPNTEAFF. As DNA, the CDR3 is TGCAGTGCTCTCCCGAACACTGAAGCTTTCTTT.

The CDR3 sequence is CASTPTREHTYEQYF. In nucleotides, the CDR3 is TGTGCCAGCACCCCGACGCGGGAGCATACGTACGAGCAGTACTTC. V is TRBV11-2 and J is TRBJ2-7, with 7 bases matching TRBD2. CDR1 is SGHAT and CDR2 is FQNNGV in the germline V gene. The V segment lost 7 bases and the J segment 4 bases; nucleotides outside the gene matches: 13. This CDR3 is built from 15 residues.